A selection of T cell receptor beta chains follows, all from one sample in a study of vaccination and CD4 T cells after COVID-19. Each CDR3 protein is one row after TCRdb ran MiXCR on the PCR reads. The top ten hold about a quarter of the sample, which has over 9,500 distinct CDR3 sequences, more than 25% seen once. These receptors' antigens are unknown. Input material: cultured CD4+ T cells from blood. The receptor set was obtained from a human donor with COVID-19. Each CDR3 is given with its conserved first and last residue. The size entry is marked missing in some rows and otherwise reads once, few, many or a size class.

j_gene: TRBJ1-1
v_gene: TRBV18
abundance: NA
CDR3aa: CASSPLRGPDTEAFF

j_gene: TRBJ1-1
v_gene: TRBV15
abundance: NA
CDR3aa: CAHPWNTEAFF

j_gene: TRBJ1-4
v_gene: TRBV30
abundance: NA
CDR3aa: CAWSVGVSEKLFF

j_gene: TRBJ2-1
v_gene: TRBV5-6
abundance: few
CDR3aa: CASSRAGVVGNEQFF

j_gene: TRBJ2-5
v_gene: TRBV5-4
abundance: few
CDR3aa: CASSLEVRGAETQYF

j_gene: TRBJ2-5
v_gene: TRBV7-3
abundance: NA
CDR3aa: CASSLTGTVKETQYF

j_gene: TRBJ1-5
v_gene: TRBV12-3/TRBV12-4
abundance: few
CDR3aa: CASRSISYSNQPQHF

j_gene: TRBJ2-7
v_gene: TRBV7-8
abundance: NA
CDR3aa: CASSLANGDFEQYF

j_gene: TRBJ2-2
v_gene: TRBV19
abundance: few
CDR3aa: CASRRGGQNTGELFF

j_gene: TRBJ1-5
v_gene: TRBV4-1
abundance: NA
CDR3aa: CASSQLDLISGNQPQHF

j_gene: TRBJ2-6
v_gene: TRBV27
abundance: NA
CDR3aa: CASTFSGANVLTF

j_gene: TRBJ2-3
v_gene: TRBV7-2
abundance: NA
CDR3aa: CASSLREGDTQYF

j_gene: TRBJ1-3
v_gene: TRBV15
abundance: NA
CDR3aa: CATSWDRGNGNTMYF

j_gene: TRBJ2-7
v_gene: TRBV2
abundance: NA
CDR3aa: CASMRTGALYEQYF

j_gene: TRBJ2-3
v_gene: TRBV7-2
abundance: NA
CDR3aa: CASSLASGITDTQYF

j_gene: TRBJ2-5
v_gene: TRBV11-2
abundance: NA
CDR3aa: CASRPKTSGGIDQTQYF

j_gene: TRBJ1-2
v_gene: TRBV28
abundance: NA
CDR3aa: CASSPGQEEYGYTF

j_gene: TRBJ1-1
v_gene: TRBV6-4
abundance: NA
CDR3aa: CASSAVPGAEAFF

j_gene: TRBJ2-6
v_gene: TRBV30
abundance: NA
CDR3aa: CAWIRDRSRSGANVLTF

j_gene: TRBJ1-6
v_gene: TRBV6-5
abundance: few
CDR3aa: CASSYSRTGMGLGSPLHF

j_gene: TRBJ1-2
v_gene: TRBV7-2
abundance: medium-sized
CDR3aa: CASSKRGQTGHGYTF

j_gene: TRBJ1-6
v_gene: TRBV7-2
abundance: NA
CDR3aa: CASSQQVGDSPLHF

j_gene: TRBJ1-1
v_gene: TRBV20-1
abundance: few
CDR3aa: CSSWDGTEAFF

j_gene: TRBJ1-3
v_gene: TRBV7-7
abundance: NA
CDR3aa: CASSLDQGPGNTIYF

j_gene: TRBJ1-2
v_gene: TRBV6-1
abundance: NA
CDR3aa: CASSQDNYGYTF

j_gene: TRBJ2-5
v_gene: TRBV11-3
abundance: few
CDR3aa: CASSLGPTPQETQYF

j_gene: TRBJ1-6
v_gene: TRBV20-1
abundance: medium-sized
CDR3aa: CSARGGASFSPLHF

j_gene: TRBJ1-6
v_gene: TRBV7-8
abundance: medium-sized
CDR3aa: CASSLNRKPNIYNSPLHF

j_gene: TRBJ1-5
v_gene: TRBV6-5
abundance: NA
CDR3aa: CASSSGTSSDQPQHF

j_gene: TRBJ2-2
v_gene: TRBV28
abundance: few
CDR3aa: CASSLPGSNTGELFF

j_gene: TRBJ1-1
v_gene: TRBV7-8
abundance: NA
CDR3aa: CASSLDRNTEAFF

j_gene: TRBJ2-7
v_gene: TRBV11-2
abundance: few
CDR3aa: CASSQPRGTYEQYF

j_gene: TRBJ1-1
v_gene: TRBV2
abundance: NA
CDR3aa: CASRLGDRGTNTEAFF

j_gene: TRBJ1-1
v_gene: TRBV6-1
abundance: few
CDR3aa: CASRGQSAFF

j_gene: TRBJ1-1
v_gene: TRBV5-7
abundance: NA
CDR3aa: CASKPGYIDTEAFF

j_gene: TRBJ1-4
v_gene: TRBV14
abundance: NA
CDR3aa: CASSEEQGRGEKLFF

j_gene: TRBJ1-1
v_gene: TRBV11-2
abundance: NA
CDR3aa: CASSLVAGDTEAFF

j_gene: TRBJ1-2
v_gene: TRBV20-1
abundance: few
CDR3aa: CSASGTADGYTF

j_gene: TRBJ2-5
v_gene: TRBV19
abundance: NA
CDR3aa: CASSRGVLPQETQYF

j_gene: TRBJ1-6
v_gene: TRBV5-1
abundance: NA
CDR3aa: CASSLGTEQGSYNSPLHF

j_gene: TRBJ1-5
v_gene: TRBV6-1
abundance: medium-sized
CDR3aa: CASSVIRGGRNQPQHF

j_gene: TRBJ1-4
v_gene: TRBV15
abundance: NA
CDR3aa: CATTQPNEKLFF

j_gene: TRBJ2-3
v_gene: TRBV7-2
abundance: NA
CDR3aa: CASSLITGQPDTQYF

j_gene: TRBJ2-6
v_gene: TRBV19
abundance: NA
CDR3aa: CASSSALSGANVLTF

j_gene: TRBJ2-5
v_gene: TRBV7-6
abundance: NA
CDR3aa: CASSLDSGGSRTQYF

j_gene: TRBJ1-6
v_gene: TRBV21-1
abundance: NA
CDR3aa: CASSKEGVDGDSPLHF